The 9 T cell receptor beta chains given below trace back to one sample, sequenced in a study of T cells in Graves' hyperthyroidism and ophthalmopathy. RNA transcripts served as the template for amplifying TCR beta CDR3 regions. An initial round of RT-PCR targeting the TCR CDR3 relied on the HTBI primer set. TCRdb re-called the multiplex PCR reads with MiXCR, one entry per CDR3 protein. Of around 380,000 distinct CDR3 sequences in the sample, roughly 13% were seen once. The sequencing input was blood. Receptors were obtained from a man aged 30 to 45 with Graves' hyperthyroidism that later progressed to Graves' ophthalmopathy.

This clonotype was recorded many times. This chain joins TRBV7-8 and TRBJ2-1, with a possible D match to TRBD2 (7 bases). Trimming removed 3 bases from V and 8 bases from J, with 14 bases in between. Germline-derived CDR1 and CDR2 are SGHVS and FQNEAQ. The CDR3 totals 14 residues. This chain's CDR3 is CASSFRTGRDEQFF. The CDR3 DNA reads as TGTGCCAGCAGCTTTAGAACAGGGAGGGATGAGCAGTTCTTC.

This clonotype was seen only a few times. The chain uses TRBV12-3 or TRBV12-4 and TRBJ2-5; no reliable D call. The V end lost 3 bases, the J end lost 4 bases, and 6 bases lay between the germline ends. The length of the CDR3 is 12 residues. CDR3 sequence: CASSFYAETQYF. The CDR3 region has the DNA TGTGCCAGCAGTTTCTACGCAGAGACCCAGTACTTC.

This clonotype was counted at least ten times. The V call is TRBV12-5, the J call TRBJ1-2; D call uncertain. The CDR3 sequence is 11 residues long. Germline CDR1 reads LGHNT; CDR2 reads FRNRAP. V lost 2 bases and J 7 bases, leaving 5 bases between the germline ends. CDR3 bases: TGTGCTAGTGGTTTGTGGGCTGGCTACACCTTC. It specifies CASGLWAGYTF.

This clonotype was recorded at least ten times. The rearrangement uses TRBV28 and TRBJ2-7; D is undetermined. Deletions cut 6 bases from V and 0 bases from J, with 6 bases between. From germline, CDR1 is MDHEN and CDR2 SYDVKM. CDR3 length equals 12 residues. The CDR3: CASSSNSYEQYF. CDR3 nucleotides: TGTGCCAGCAGCAGTAACTCCTACGAGCAGTACTTC.

Comment on this clonotype: A much more abundant neighbour one base away suggests this may be a read error. The CDR3 does not close with the conserved phenylalanine or tryptophan, likely indicating a read error. The chain's CDR3 is CASSQVGGSNTGELFS. The CDR3 DNA reads as TGTGCCAGCAGCCAAGTTGGTGGGTCGAACACCGGGGAGCTGTTTTCT. The chain joins TRBV3-1 to TRBJ2-2; D unclear. Germline-derived CDR1 and CDR2 are LGHDT and YNNKEL (reference sequence). V shed 1 base and J shed 0 bases, with 9 bases lying between them. The CDR3 runs 16 residues.

The genes are TRBV2 and TRBJ1-3; weak D call: TRBD1 (5 bases). The ends were cut back, 4 bases at V and 5 bases at J, with 15 bases in the middle. Germline CDR1 SNHLY, CDR2 FYNNEI. The CDR3 contains 15 residues. The CDR3: CASSVQAWGRNTIYF. For the CDR3, the DNA is TGTGCCAGCAGTGTTCAGGCGTGGGGGAGAAACACCATATATTTT.

As to this clonotype: Possible read error: a much larger clone is one base away. V is TRBV7-8 and J is TRBJ1-6; possibly TRBD1 for D (6 bases). The CDR3 sequence is 15 residues long. Germline V CDR1 and CDR2: SGHVS, FQNEAQ. The CDR3 loop reads CASSPQQGSYSPLLF. CDR3 nucleotides: TGTGCCAGCAGCCCCCAGCAGGGGTCGTATTCACCCCTCCTCTTT.

This sequence joins TRBV18 and TRBJ2-5, with TRBD2 matching 8 bases. Germline V gene data show CDR1 as KGHSH and CDR2 as LQKENI. The CDR3 length is 15 residues. V was pared by 1 base and J by 4 bases, with 5 bases of the junction left unmatched. CDR3 bases: TGTGCCAGCTCACCACAAGCGGGGGTGCGAGAGACCCAGTACTTC. This translates into CASSPQAGVRETQYF.

The chain combines TRBV6-2 or TRBV6-3 with TRBJ1-5; no clear D. The V and J ends lost 2 bases and 0 bases respectively, with 8 bases between them. The CDR3 sequence is 15 residues long. Germline V gives CDR1 MNHEY, CDR2 SVGEGT. The CDR3 here is CASSYTSNSNQPQHF. DNA for the CDR3: TGTGCCAGCAGTTACACATCTAATAGCAATCAGCCCCAGCATTTT.